This T cell receptor (beta chain) comes out of a study of early T cells in non-severe SARS-CoV-2 infection. Whole-study context: Sequencing used unsorted whole-blood bulk RNA, so chains lack pairing. Notes on the study in general: Using VDJdb, the matching emphasized anti-spike CD8 responses while missing private and CD4 specificities.

Germline CDR1 reads KGHSH; CDR2 reads LQKENI. The CDR3 extends over 16 amino acids. Trimming shortened V by 1 base and J by 6 bases, and 19 bases separated the two germline ends. This clonotype occurred a few times. Antigen specificity is unknown. Unique molecular identifiers tagged individual cDNA molecules. Each CDR3 protein is one row after TCRdb ran MiXCR on the 5' RACE reads. The table includes about 40,000 distinct CDR3 sequences, roughly 5% detected once. V is TRBV18 and J is TRBJ2-7; D uncertain. Input material: whole blood. The source of this sequence is an adult who was a healthcare worker with PCR-confirmed SARS-CoV-2 infection or an uninfected control (not recorded which). For the CDR3, the DNA is TGTGCCAGCTCACCACACCCTCCGTCCTTTTCCCCCGAGCAGTACTTC. It codes for CASSPHPPSFSPEQYF. The full variable domain, with the rest looked up from reference TRBV18 and TRBJ2-7, is NAGVMQNPRHLVRRRGQEARLRCSPMKGHSHVYWYRQLPEEGLKFMVYLQKENIIDESGMPKERFSAEFPKEGPSILRIQQVVRGDSAAYFCASSPHPPSFSPEQYFGPGTRLTVT.